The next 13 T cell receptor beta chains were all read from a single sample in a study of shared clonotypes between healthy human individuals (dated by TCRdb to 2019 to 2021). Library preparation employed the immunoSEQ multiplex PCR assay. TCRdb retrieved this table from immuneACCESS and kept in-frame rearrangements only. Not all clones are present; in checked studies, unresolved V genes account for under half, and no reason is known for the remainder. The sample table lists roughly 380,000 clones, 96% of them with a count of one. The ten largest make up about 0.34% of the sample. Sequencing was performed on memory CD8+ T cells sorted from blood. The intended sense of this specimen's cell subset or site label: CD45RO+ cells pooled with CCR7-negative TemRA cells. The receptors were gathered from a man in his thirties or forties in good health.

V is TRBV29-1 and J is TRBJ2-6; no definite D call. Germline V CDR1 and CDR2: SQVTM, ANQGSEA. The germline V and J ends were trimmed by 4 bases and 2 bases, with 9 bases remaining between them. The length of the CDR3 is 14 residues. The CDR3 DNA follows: TGCAGCGTTGCGGAGACCCCTGGGGCCAACGTCCTGACTTTC. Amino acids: CSVAETPGANVLTF.

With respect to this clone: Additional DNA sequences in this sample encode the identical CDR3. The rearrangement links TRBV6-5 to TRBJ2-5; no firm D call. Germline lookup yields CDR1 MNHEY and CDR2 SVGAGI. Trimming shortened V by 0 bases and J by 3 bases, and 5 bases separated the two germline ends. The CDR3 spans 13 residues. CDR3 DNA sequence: TGTGCCAGCAGTTACTCTACTGAAGAGACCCAGTACTTC. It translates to CASSYSTEETQYF.

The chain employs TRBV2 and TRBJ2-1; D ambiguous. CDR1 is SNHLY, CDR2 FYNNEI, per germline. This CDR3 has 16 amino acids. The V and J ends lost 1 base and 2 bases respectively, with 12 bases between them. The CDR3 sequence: CASSEVQQLPYNEQFF. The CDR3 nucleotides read TGTGCCAGCAGTGAAGTCCAACAGCTCCCCTACAATGAGCAGTTCTTC.

CDR3 DNA sequence: TGTGCCAGCAACGTAGCGGGGAGCTCCTACGAGCAGTACTTC. Protein product: CASNVAGSSYEQYF. The chain links TRBV6-1 to TRBJ2-7, with TRBD2 matching over 8 bases. V was clipped by 7 bases and J by 0 bases; unmatched bases: 5. CDR3 length: 14 residues. Germline V lookup: CDR1 MNHNS, CDR2 SASEGT.

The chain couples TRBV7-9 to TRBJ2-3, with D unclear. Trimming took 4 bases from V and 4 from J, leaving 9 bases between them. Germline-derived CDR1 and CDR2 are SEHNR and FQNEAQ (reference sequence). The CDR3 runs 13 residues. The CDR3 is CASSSRYSDTQYF. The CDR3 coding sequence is TGTGCCAGCAGCTCCCGCTACTCAGATACGCAGTATTTT. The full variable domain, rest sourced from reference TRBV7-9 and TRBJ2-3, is DTGVSQNPRHKITKRGQNVTFRCDPISEHNRLYWYRQTLGQGPEFLTYFQNEAQLEKSRLLSDRFSAERPKGSFSTLEIQRTEQGDSAMYLCASSSRYSDTQYFGPGTRLTVL.

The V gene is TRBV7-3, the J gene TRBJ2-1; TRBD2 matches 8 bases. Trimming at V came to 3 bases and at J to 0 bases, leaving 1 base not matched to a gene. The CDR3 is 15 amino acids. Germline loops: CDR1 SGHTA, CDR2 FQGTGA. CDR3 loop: CASSLTSDSYNEQFF. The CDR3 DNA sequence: TGTGCCAGCAGCTTGACTAGCGACTCCTACAATGAGCAGTTCTTC. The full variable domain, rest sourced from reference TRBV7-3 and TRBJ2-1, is GAGVSQTPSNKVTEKGKYVELRCDPISGHTALYWYRQSLGQGPEFLIYFQGTGAADDSGLPNDRFFAVRPEGSVSTLKIQRTERGDSAVYLCASSLTSDSYNEQFFGPGTRLTVL.

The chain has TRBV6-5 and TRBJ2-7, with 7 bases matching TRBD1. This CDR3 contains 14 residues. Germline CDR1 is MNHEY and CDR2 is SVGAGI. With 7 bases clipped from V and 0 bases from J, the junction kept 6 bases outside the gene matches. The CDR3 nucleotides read TGTGCCAGCACCCTACGACAGGGCTCCTACGAGCAGTACTTC. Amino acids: CASTLRQGSYEQYF.

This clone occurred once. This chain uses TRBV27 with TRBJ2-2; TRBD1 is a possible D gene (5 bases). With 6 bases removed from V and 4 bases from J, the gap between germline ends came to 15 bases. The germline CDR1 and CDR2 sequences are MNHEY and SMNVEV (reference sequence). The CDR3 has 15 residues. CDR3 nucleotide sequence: TGTGCCAGCAGCGTAATGACAGCCTCCACCGGGGAGCTGTTTTTT. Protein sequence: CASSVMTASTGELFF.

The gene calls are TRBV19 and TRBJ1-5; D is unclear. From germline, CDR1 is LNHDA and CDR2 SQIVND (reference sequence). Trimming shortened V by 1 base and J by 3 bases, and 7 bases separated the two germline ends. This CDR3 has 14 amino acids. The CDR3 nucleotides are TGTGCCAGTAGTATAGGCAGATTCAATCAGCCCCAGCATTTT. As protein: CASSIGRFNQPQHF.

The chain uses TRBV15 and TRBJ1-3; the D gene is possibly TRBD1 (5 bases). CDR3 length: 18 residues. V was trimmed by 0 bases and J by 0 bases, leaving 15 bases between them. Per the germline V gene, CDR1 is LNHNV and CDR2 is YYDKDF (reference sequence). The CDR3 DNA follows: TGTGCCACCAGCAGAGATAGAAGAGGGGCCCGCTCTGGAAACACCATATATTTT. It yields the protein CATSRDRRGARSGNTIYF.

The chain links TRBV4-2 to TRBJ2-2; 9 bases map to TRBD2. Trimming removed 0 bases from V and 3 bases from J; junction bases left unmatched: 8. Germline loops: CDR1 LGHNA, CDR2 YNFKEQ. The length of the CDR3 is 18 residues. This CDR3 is CASSQDRGLAGDTGELFF. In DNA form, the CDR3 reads TGTGCCAGCAGCCAAGATCGGGGACTAGCAGGGGACACCGGGGAGCTGTTTTTT.

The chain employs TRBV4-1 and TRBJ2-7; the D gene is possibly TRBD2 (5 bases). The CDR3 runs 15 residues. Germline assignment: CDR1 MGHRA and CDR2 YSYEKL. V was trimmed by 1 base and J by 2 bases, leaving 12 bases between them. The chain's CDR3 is CASSQVAATTYEQYF. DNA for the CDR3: TGCGCCAGCAGCCAAGTTGCGGCGACTACCTACGAGCAGTACTTC.

For the CDR3, the DNA is TGTGCCAGCAGCGTTGGAAGGCGGTACGGGGAGCTGTTTTTT. Protein product: CASSVGRRYGELFF. The chain joins TRBV9 to TRBJ2-2; D call uncertain. The CDR3 is 14 residues long. V was pared by 2 bases and J by 7 bases, with 12 bases between. Germline V CDR1 and CDR2: SGDLS, YYNGEE.